The TCR beta chain described here comes from a study of Graves' ophthalmopathy and Graves' hyperthyroidism. Study in general: At initial diagnosis, peripheral blood was obtained, and this preceded any treatment.

Stable hyperthyroidism meant no progression to ophthalmopathy within 18 months of follow-up. As diagnostic evidence, clinical symptoms, serum thyroxine, TRAb, thyroid ultrasound and orbital computed tomography were relied upon. Deletions cut 6 bases from V and 5 bases from J, with 13 bases between. The germline CDR1 and CDR2 sequences are MDHEN and SYDVKM. The CDR3 covers 13 residues. Ten or more counts support this clonotype. The antigen is not known. CDR3 regions of TCR beta were amplified from RNA transcripts. An opening RT-PCR round employed HTBI primers and preceded a second-round multiplex PCR. TCRdb re-called the multiplex PCR reads through MiXCR, storing one row per CDR3 protein. The sample contains some 350,000 distinct CDR3 sequences, about 18% of which appear only once. Study-wide findings and caveats: Blood samples also showed most expanded thyroid clonotypes exceeding 0.001 frequency.

The source is an adult woman with stable Graves' hyperthyroidism. The specimen sequenced was peripheral blood. The gene calls are TRBV28 and TRBJ2-5; D is uncertain. The CDR3 DNA sequence: TGTGCCAGCAGCCCACTTAGTCCCGAGACCCAGTACTTC. Protein product: CASSPLSPETQYF.